The 27 T cell receptor beta chains below were found in one sample sequenced in a study of blood T cell repertoires in COVID-19. Here immunoSEQ multiplex PCR was the method, and the copy in TCRdb shows in-frame clones only, minus some. The table lists around 100,000 clones, approximately 88% of them singletons, with 20% to 30% in the top ten. The sample was peripheral blood. Source of these receptors: a man in his 60s with acute or convalescent COVID-19.

This rearrangement joins TRBV5-1 to TRBJ2-1; TRBD2 aligns across 8 bases. CDR3 length: 15 residues. Germline values: CDR1 SGHRS, CDR2 YFSETQ. Trimming at V came to 4 bases and at J to 0 bases, leaving 3 bases not matched to a gene. The CDR3 loop is CASSPSGGSYNEQFF. The DNA for the CDR3 is TGCGCCAGCAGCCCAAGCGGGGGCTCCTACAATGAGCAGTTCTTC.

The J gene is TRBJ2-3, the V gene TRBV12-5; a possible D gene is TRBD1 (5 bases). Trimming cost V 1 base and J 3 bases, with 11 bases left between them. The CDR3 has 15 amino acids. Germline V lookup: CDR1 LGHNT, CDR2 FRNRAP. The CDR3 DNA follows: TGTGCTAGTGGTTTGGGGCAGGCAGGGACAGATACGCAGTATTTT. Its translation is CASGLGQAGTDTQYF. The whole variable domain, remainder taken from reference TRBV12-5 and TRBJ2-3, is DARVTQTPRHKVTEMGQEVTMRCQPILGHNTVFWYRQTMMQGLELLAYFRNRAPLDDSGMPKDRFSAEMPDATLATLKIQPSEPRDSAVYFCASGLGQAGTDTQYFGPGTRLTVL.

This clone was picked up one time. The chain couples TRBV10-3 to TRBJ2-3; 9 bases align to TRBD1. The CDR3 is 16 amino acids. Germline CDR1 reads ENHRY; CDR2 reads SYGVKD. After removal of 4 bases from V and 1 base from J, the junction contained 6 bases not matched to a gene. The CDR3 spells CAISVGQGLGTDTQYF. The CDR3 region has the DNA TGTGCCATCAGTGTGGGACAGGGCTTAGGCACAGATACGCAGTATTTT.

The chain couples TRBV6-5 to TRBJ1-2; D perhaps matches TRBD1 (5 bases). V lost 4 bases and J lost 7, with 13 bases in between. The CDR3 length is 13 residues. CDR1 and CDR2 (germline): MNHEY, SVGAGI. The CDR3 DNA reads TGTGCCAGCAGTTCCCAGGGATTTGGTGGCTACACCTTC. Translated: CASSSQGFGGYTF.

The chain combines TRBV7-8 with TRBJ1-5; D not resolved. Germline V gene sequence: CDR1 SGHVS, CDR2 FQNEAQ. Trimming cost V 0 bases and J 4 bases, with 13 bases left between them. The CDR3 is 16 amino acids. The CDR3 loop is CASSLAQWAINQPQHF. The CDR3 DNA reads TGTGCCAGCAGCTTAGCGCAGTGGGCAATTAATCAGCCCCAGCATTTT.

The genes are TRBV2 and TRBJ2-1; D unresolved. Trimming took 2 bases from V and 10 from J, leaving 18 bases between them. Germline V gene data show CDR1 as SNHLY and CDR2 as FYNNEI. The CDR3 is 15 residues long. The CDR3 DNA reads as TGTGCCAGCAGTGAACTTCCTGGGCCCGCTTCGGAGCAGTTCTTC. It specifies CASSELPGPASEQFF.

This sequence joins TRBV5-6 and TRBJ2-3; a weak D match, TRBD1 (6 bases). The germline V gene has CDR1 SGHDT and CDR2 YYEEEE. This CDR3 is built from 16 residues. The V gene lost 1 base and the J gene lost 0 bases, with 12 bases spanning the gap. The CDR3 is CASSLRQDPSTDTQYF. The CDR3 DNA reads as TGTGCCAGCAGCTTGAGACAGGACCCTAGCACAGATACGCAGTATTTT.

The chain employs TRBV18 and TRBJ2-5; 7 bases fit TRBD1. V dropped 0 bases and J dropped 6; count of bases not matched to a gene: 7. Germline CDR1 and CDR2: KGHSH and LQKENI. This CDR3 has 15 amino acids. Written as DNA, the CDR3 is TGTGCCAGCTCACCACCGACCGGGACAGTCAAGACCCAGTACTTC. Protein sequence: CASSPPTGTVKTQYF.

V gene TRBV5-1 combines with J gene TRBJ2-3; 10 bases fit TRBD2. Germline CDR1 is SGHRS and CDR2 is YFSETQ. This CDR3 region has 17 residues. V lost 4 bases to trimming and J lost 2 bases; unmatched junction nucleotides: 10. CDR3 nucleotide sequence: TGCGCCAGCAGCGTTGCCGGGACTAGCGAATCCACAGATACGCAGTATTTT. It is translated as CASSVAGTSESTDTQYF.

CDR3 sequence: CAWRRDNSEKLFF. The DNA for the CDR3 is TGTGCCTGGAGACGGGACAACAGTGAAAAACTGTTTTTT. This chain uses TRBV30 with TRBJ1-4, with D maybe TRBD1 (6 bases). The CDR3 contains 13 residues. Trimming stripped 3 bases from V and 7 bases from J, with 12 bases between. The germline V gene encodes CDR1 GTSNPN and CDR2 SVGIG (reference sequence).

This chain links TRBV4-3 with TRBJ2-3; 10 bases line up with TRBD2. The germline V gene has CDR1 LGHNA and CDR2 YSLEER. With V trimmed by 2 bases and J by 5 bases, 13 bases remained unmatched. CDR3 length equals 18 residues. CDR3: CASSQNPNPGLAKDTQYF. In DNA, the CDR3 is TGCGCCAGCAGCCAAAACCCGAACCCGGGACTAGCGAAAGATACGCAGTATTTT.

The gene calls are TRBV12-3 or TRBV12-4 and TRBJ1-1, with TRBD1 matching 7 bases. The CDR3 is 13 amino acids. The ends lost 5 bases at V and 4 bases at J; junction bases unmatched: 4. CDR3 nucleotides: TGTGCCAGCAGTCGACAGGGCGGCACTGAAGCTTTCTTT. This gives the protein CASSRQGGTEAFF.

A few counts support this clone. The chain combines TRBV10-3 with TRBJ2-1; tentative D call: TRBD2 (6 bases). Germline V gives CDR1 ENHRY, CDR2 SYGVKD. The germline V and J ends were trimmed by 6 bases and 7 bases, with 13 bases remaining between them. The CDR3 totals 13 residues. The CDR3 spells CAISSGLSNEQFF. CDR3 nucleotides: TGTGCCATCAGCTCGGGACTCTCGAATGAGCAGTTCTTC.

The gene calls are TRBV28 and TRBJ1-2; D gene ambiguous. CDR3 length equals 11 residues. V dropped 5 bases and J dropped 7 bases, with 8 bases sitting between them. In germline, CDR1 is MDHEN, CDR2 SYDVKM. The CDR3 protein is CASSLTTGYTF. In nucleotides, the CDR3 is TGTGCCAGCAGTCTGACTACTGGCTACACCTTC.

The chain employs TRBV19 and TRBJ2-6; D unclear. The CDR3 length is 16 residues. Germline loops: CDR1 LNHDA, CDR2 SQIVND (reference sequence). Deletions cut 7 bases from V and 0 bases from J, with 13 bases between. The CDR3 nucleotides are TGTGCCAGTACTTCAAGGTTAGCCTCTGGGGCCAACGTCCTGACTTTC. Its protein is CASTSRLASGANVLTF.

The genes are TRBV5-6 and TRBJ1-3; 7 bases match TRBD1. The germline CDR1 and CDR2 sequences are SGHDT and YYEEEE. The ends lost 6 bases at V and 0 bases at J; junction bases unmatched: 9. The CDR3 is made up of 16 amino acids. This CDR3 reads CASTRDSPFSGNTIYF. The CDR3 DNA reads as TGTGCCAGCACCCGGGACAGCCCCTTCTCTGGAAACACCATATATTTT.

The rearrangement joins TRBV9 to TRBJ2-1, with D perhaps TRBD2 (6 bases). The CDR3 runs 15 residues. Trimming removed 1 base at V and 5 bases at J, with 13 bases between. Germline lookup yields CDR1 SGDLS and CDR2 YYNGEE. CDR3 protein: CASSVRPERDNEQFF. In nucleotides, the CDR3 is TGTGCCAGCAGCGTAAGACCCGAGCGGGACAATGAGCAGTTCTTC.

This clone was recorded only once. The chain links TRBV4-3 to TRBJ2-1; the D gene is possibly TRBD2 (6 bases). The germline V and J ends were trimmed by 2 bases and 3 bases, with 17 bases remaining between them. CDR1 is LGHNA, CDR2 YSLEER, per germline. The CDR3 contains 17 residues. CDR3 sequence reads: CASSQTGSPFLYNEQFF. For the CDR3, the DNA is TGCGCCAGCAGCCAAACCGGGAGTCCCTTTCTCTACAATGAGCAGTTCTTC.

This chain links TRBV29-1 with TRBJ1-1; no definite D call. V was shortened by 3 bases and J by 5 bases, with 10 bases between the two germline ends. Germline V gene data show CDR1 as SQVTM and CDR2 as ANQGSEA. The CDR3 sequence is 12 residues long. The CDR3 protein is CSVDQAGTEAFF. The CDR3 bases are TGCAGCGTTGATCAGGCGGGGACTGAAGCTTTCTTT.

The chain uses TRBV19 and TRBJ1-2; D is unclear. The CDR3 is 12 amino acids. The germline CDR1 and CDR2 sequences are LNHDA and SQIVND (reference sequence). V lost 7 bases and J lost 7, with 13 bases in between. CDR3 bases: TGTGCCAGTACCTCCGGAGAACGTGGCTACACCTTC. Translation gives CASTSGERGYTF.

The chain is built from TRBV5-1 and TRBJ2-3; possibly TRBD1 for D (5 bases). The V end was cut by 5 bases, the J end by 2 bases, with 12 bases between. The CDR3 runs 14 residues. Germline-derived CDR1 and CDR2 are SGHRS and YFSETQ. The chain's CDR3 is CASSAHGATDTQYF. The CDR3 nucleotides read TGCGCCAGCAGTGCTCATGGGGCCACAGATACGCAGTATTTT.

Only one count was recorded for this clone. V is TRBV19 and J is TRBJ1-2, with 7 bases matching TRBD1. The CDR3 has 13 amino acids. V dropped 6 bases and J dropped 4; count of bases not matched to a gene: 5. Per the germline V gene, CDR1 is LNHDA and CDR2 is SQIVND (reference sequence). The CDR3 region has the DNA TGTGCCAGTAGACTGACAGGGCTCTATGGCTACACCTTC. Protein product: CASRLTGLYGYTF. Using reference TRBV19 and TRBJ1-2 for the parts outside the CDR3, the full variable domain is DGGITQSPKYLFRKEGQNVTLSCEQNLNHDAMYWYRQDPGQGLRLIYYSQIVNDFQKGDIAEGYSVSREKKESFPLTVTSAQKNPTAFYLCASRLTGLYGYTFGSGTRLTVV.

CDR3 protein: CASSAGAGTGELFF. Written as DNA, the CDR3 is TGTGCCAGCTCAGCTGGGGCCGGCACCGGGGAGCTGTTTTTT. V and J are TRBV18 and TRBJ2-2; a possible D gene is TRBD1 (5 bases). CDR1 is KGHSH, CDR2 LQKENI, per germline. Trimming took off 5 bases at V and 4 bases at J, with 11 bases between the two ends. The CDR3 is made up of 14 amino acids.

This chain connects TRBV6-1 to TRBJ2-7; weak D call: TRBD1 (5 bases). CDR1 and CDR2 (germline): MNHNS, SASEGT. The V gene lost 3 bases and the J gene lost 0 bases, with 12 bases spanning the gap. The CDR3 totals 15 residues. The CDR3 nucleotides read TGTGCCAGCAGTGATTTTAGGGGCAGCTCCTACGAGCAGTACTTC. This translates into CASSDFRGSSYEQYF.

The rearrangement links TRBV5-1 to TRBJ1-2; tentative D call: TRBD1 (6 bases). The V gene's germline CDR1 is SGHRS and CDR2 YFSETQ. This CDR3 is built from 14 residues. The V gene lost 6 bases and the J gene lost 2 bases, with 14 bases spanning the gap. CDR3 nucleotide sequence: TGCGCCAGCAACTATGGGACATCAAACTATGGCTACACCTTC. As protein: CASNYGTSNYGYTF. The full variable domain, completed using reference TRBV5-1 and TRBJ1-2, is KAGVTQTPRYLIKTRGQQVTLSCSPISGHRSVSWYQQTPGQGLQFLFEYFSETQRNKGNFPGRFSGRQFSNSRSEMNVSTLELGDSALYLCASNYGTSNYGYTFGSGTRLTVV.

The V call is TRBV7-9, the J call TRBJ2-1; TRBD2 aligns across 10 bases. In germline, CDR1 is SEHNR, CDR2 FQNEAQ (reference sequence). V trimming: 4 bases; J trimming: 4 bases; junction bases outside the gene matches: 16. The CDR3 sequence is 19 residues long. CDR3 amino acids: CASSSYGTSAMETYNEQFF. The CDR3 coding sequence is TGTGCCAGCAGCTCTTATGGGACTAGCGCGATGGAGACATACAATGAGCAGTTCTTC.

The chain links TRBV30 to TRBJ2-1; D is uncertain. The germline gives CDR1 GTSNPN, CDR2 SVGIG (reference sequence). Trimming removed 3 bases from V and 6 bases from J, with 9 bases in between. The CDR3 is 12 residues long. This CDR3 is CAWSAVFNEQFF. DNA for the CDR3: TGTGCCTGGAGCGCAGTTTTCAATGAGCAGTTCTTC.